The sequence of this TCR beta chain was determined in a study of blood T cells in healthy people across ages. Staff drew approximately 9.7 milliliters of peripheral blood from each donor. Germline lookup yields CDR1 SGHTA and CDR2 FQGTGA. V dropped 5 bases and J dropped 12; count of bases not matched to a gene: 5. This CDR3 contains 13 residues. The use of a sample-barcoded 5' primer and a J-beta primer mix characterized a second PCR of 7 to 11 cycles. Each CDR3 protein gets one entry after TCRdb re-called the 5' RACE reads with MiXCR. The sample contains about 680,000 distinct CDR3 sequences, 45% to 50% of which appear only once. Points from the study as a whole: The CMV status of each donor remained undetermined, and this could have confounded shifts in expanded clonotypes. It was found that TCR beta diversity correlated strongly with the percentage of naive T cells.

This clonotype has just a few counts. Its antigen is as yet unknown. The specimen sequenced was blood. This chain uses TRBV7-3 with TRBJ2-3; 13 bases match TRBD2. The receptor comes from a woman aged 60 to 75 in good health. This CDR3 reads CASSHGTSGTQYF. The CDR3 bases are TGTGCCAGCAGCCATGGGACTAGCGGGACCCAGTATTTT.